This T cell receptor (beta chain) stems from a study of regulatory T cells in long-lasting Graves disease. This clonotype showed up just a few times. CDR3-region Arm-PCR and iRepertoire HTBI primers produced the TCR beta libraries. TCRdb processed the multiplex PCR reads anew with MiXCR; each CDR3 protein has one entry. Of roughly 530,000 distinct CDR3 sequences listed, roughly 16% are singletons. Trimming removed 0 bases from V and 0 bases from J, with 7 bases in between. Germline CDR1 SGDLS, CDR2 YYNGEE. CDR3 length equals 15 residues. Stated time point: newly diagnosed GD, antithyroid drugs for less than 3 months. PBMC RNA was the source of the TCR library. This sample also belongs to another study, concerning T cells in Graves' hyperthyroidism and ophthalmopathy. Turning to that study: Blood also held most thyroid clonotypes expanded beyond 0.001. Through a model of 13 V-J features, ophthalmopathy was separated from stable hyperthyroidism.

The clonotype comes from a woman aged 40 to 65 with Graves disease. The sample here was peripheral blood mononuclear cells (PBMCs), taken at new diagnosis, from a patient treated with antithyroid drugs. This sequence joins TRBV9 and TRBJ2-4, with D unresolved. The CDR3 region is CASSVAGVAKNIQYF. CDR3 nucleotides: TGTGCCAGCAGCGTAGCTGGGGTAGCCAAAAACATTCAGTACTTC.